Given below is one T cell receptor (beta chain) in context. Its antigen is currently unknown. This record comes from a study of T-cell reconstitution after alpha-beta-depleted transplantation in children. Study-wide points: There were some patients whose high TCRbeta diversity at day 60 came from surviving recipient T cells and thymic progenitors. Reports say that about two months after transplant, the alpha-beta T cells came out of several hundred graft clones that had expanded. Newly generated T cells supplied most T-cell counts and diversity one year post-transplant.

TCRbeta library construction was performed incorporating unique molecular identifiers. TCRdb passed the PCR reads through MiXCR, listing each CDR3 protein once. This table holds approximately 230,000 distinct CDR3 sequences, roughly a quarter found once. The CDR3 length is 15 residues. V shed 5 bases and J shed 2 bases, with 15 bases lying between them. V and J are TRBV12-3 or TRBV12-4 and TRBJ2-5, with D perhaps being TRBD1 or TRBD2 (5 bases each). The sample in question was PBMCs, mostly from graft donor cells, obtained 360 days after TCRalphabeta/CD19-depleted stem cell transplant. This clonotype originated in a female patient aged 2 to 10 who had a stem cell transplant for congenital amegakaryocytic thrombocytopenia, so the T cells may come from the graft donor. The DNA for the CDR3 is TGTGCCAGCAGTCCGCGTCAGGGAGTGCAAGAGACCCAGTACTTC. Its protein is CASSPRQGVQETQYF.